The rows below give T cell receptor beta chains drawn from one sample of a study of persistence of HIV-infected CD4 T cells. Method: immunoSEQ multiplex PCR; TCRdb's copy keeps in-frame clones and lacks some. The sample contains over 35,000 clones, about 89% of which appear only once. For these TCRs, the target antigens are not known. This material consisted of CD4+ T cells sorted from PBMCs after 18-hour stimulation, taken from a patient who received antiretroviral therapy. Every receptor here comes from an adult man with HIV who was CMV-seropositive. Both conserved end residues are part of each CDR3. A D gene is named only where the DNA matches it firmly. Clone size is stated in some rows and not others, as once, few, many or a class when expanded.

d_gene: .
abundance: .
v_gene: TRBV6-1
j_gene: TRBJ1-2
CDR3aa: CASSESQNYGYTF
CDR3nt: TGTGCCAGCAGTGAATCCCAGAACTATGGCTACACCTTC

d_gene: .
abundance: .
v_gene: TRBV5-6
j_gene: TRBJ1-4
CDR3aa: CASSLNWGLSEKLFF
CDR3nt: TGTGCCAGCAGCCTGAATTGGGGATTAAGCGAAAAACTGTTTTTT

d_gene: .
abundance: .
v_gene: TRBV3-1/TRBV3-2
j_gene: TRBJ1-2
CDR3aa: CASSQGDNGYTF
CDR3nt: TGTGCCAGCAGCCAAGGTGACAATGGCTACACCTTC

d_gene: .
abundance: once
v_gene: TRBV7-2
j_gene: TRBJ2-3
CDR3aa: CASSLGAGNADTQYF
CDR3nt: TGTGCCAGCAGCTTAGGTGCAGGGAACGCAGATACGCAGTATTTT

d_gene: TRBD1
abundance: .
v_gene: TRBV11-2
j_gene: TRBJ1-6
CDR3aa: CASSPLFGTVNSPLHF
CDR3nt: TGTGCCAGCAGCCCACTGTTCGGGACAGTTAATTCACCCCTCCACTTT

d_gene: .
abundance: .
v_gene: TRBV19
j_gene: TRBJ2-3
CDR3aa: CASSRVRVADTQYF
CDR3nt: TGTGCCAGTAGTAGGGTTAGGGTAGCAGATACGCAGTATTTT

d_gene: TRBD1
abundance: .
v_gene: TRBV27
j_gene: TRBJ2-4
CDR3aa: CASQFISQGKNIQYF
CDR3nt: TGTGCCAGCCAGTTTATATCACAGGGGAAAAACATTCAGTACTTC

d_gene: TRBD1
abundance: .
v_gene: TRBV5-1
j_gene: TRBJ1-4
CDR3aa: CASSLEQGLNEKLFF
CDR3nt: TGCGCCAGCAGCTTGGAACAGGGGTTGAACGAAAAACTGTTTTTT

d_gene: .
abundance: .
v_gene: TRBV6-5
j_gene: TRBJ1-3
CDR3aa: CASSSTASSGNTIYF
CDR3nt: TGTGCCAGCAGTTCGACTGCAAGCTCTGGAAACACCATATATTTT

d_gene: TRBD1
abundance: .
v_gene: TRBV7-9
j_gene: TRBJ1-2
CDR3aa: CASTRTGGGYDYTF
CDR3nt: TGTGCCAGCACCCGGACAGGGGGCGGCTATGACTACACCTTC

d_gene: .
abundance: .
v_gene: TRBV6-5
j_gene: TRBJ2-1
CDR3aa: CASRYPGTQAGEQFF
CDR3nt: TGTGCCAGCAGGTACCCCGGGACCCAGGCCGGTGAGCAGTTCTTC

d_gene: .
abundance: few
v_gene: TRBV7-9
j_gene: TRBJ1-4
CDR3aa: CASSLSAVFGKLFF
CDR3nt: TGTGCCAGCAGCTTGAGCGCAGTTTTCGGAAAACTGTTTTTT

d_gene: .
abundance: .
v_gene: TRBV10-3
j_gene: TRBJ1-5
CDR3aa: CAISQGGNQPQHF
CDR3nt: TGTGCCATCTCCCAGGGAGGTAATCAGCCCCAGCATTTT

d_gene: .
abundance: .
v_gene: TRBV6-6
j_gene: TRBJ2-7
CDR3aa: CASSYSPEVEQYF
CDR3nt: TGTGCCAGCAGTTACTCACCTGAGGTCGAGCAGTACTTC

d_gene: .
abundance: .
v_gene: TRBV10-1
j_gene: TRBJ1-2
CDR3aa: CASSDRVETGYTF
CDR3nt: TGCGCCAGCAGTGACAGGGTAGAAACTGGCTACACCTTC

d_gene: .
abundance: .
v_gene: TRBV7-3
j_gene: TRBJ2-3
CDR3aa: CASKGTQGADTQYF
CDR3nt: TGTGCCAGCAAAGGGACGCAGGGCGCAGATACGCAGTATTTT